The 18 T cell receptor beta chains given below trace back to one sample, sequenced in a study of T cell responses to AZD1222 COVID-19 vaccine. Data came from immunoSEQ multiplex PCR; TCRdb stores just in-frame clones and leaves some out. The repertoire holds roughly 140,000 clones, with about 90% as singletons. The sequenced sample was peripheral blood, obtained on day 0 of AZD1222 vaccination. Receptors originate from an adult in good health.

The chain couples TRBV11-2 to TRBJ1-6; D is perhaps TRBD1 (5 bases). Germline loops: CDR1 SGHAT, CDR2 FQNNGV. V was cut by 8 bases and J by 10 bases, with 12 bases left in between. The CDR3 runs to 12 residues. The chain's CDR3 is CASGQGYSPLHF. The CDR3 coding sequence is TGTGCCAGCGGCCAGGGTTACTCACCCCTCCACTTT.

This clone was recorded only once. The chain has TRBV4-1 and TRBJ1-1; possibly TRBD1 for D (5 bases). Trimming removed 3 bases from V and 1 base from J, with 6 bases in between. The germline V gene encodes CDR1 MGHRA and CDR2 YSYEKL. The CDR3 contains 13 residues. Here the CDR3 DNA reads TGCGCCAGCAGCCAGGGACCGAACACTGAAGCTTTCTTT. Amino acids: CASSQGPNTEAFF.

The chain recombines TRBV28 with TRBJ2-3, with 7 nucleotides matching TRBD1. Unmatched junction bases numbered 10, after V lost 8 bases and J lost 8 bases. This CDR3 is 13 amino acids long. Looked up from germline, CDR1 is MDHEN and CDR2 is SYDVKM. The CDR3 nucleotides read TGTGCCAGCTCCCTCCGGGCAGGGGGTACGCAGTATTTT. It is translated as CASSLRAGGTQYF.

This chain joins TRBV6-5 and TRBJ1-5; D not certain. V was shortened by 4 bases and J by 3 bases, with 7 bases between the two germline ends. Germline CDR1 and CDR2: MNHEY and SVGAGI. The CDR3 runs 13 residues. CDR3 residues: CASSFKFNQPQHF. CDR3 DNA: TGTGCCAGCAGTTTCAAGTTCAATCAGCCCCAGCATTTT.

The chain uses TRBV19 and TRBJ2-2, with D possibly matching TRBD2 (5 bases). Germline V gives CDR1 LNHDA, CDR2 SQIVND (reference sequence). The CDR3 is 17 amino acids. Trimming shortened V by 7 bases and J by 4 bases, and 22 bases separated the two germline ends. The CDR3 DNA reads TGTGCCAGTAACATTCCCGGGGTAAATAGCCGCACCGGGGAGCTGTTTTTT. It codes for CASNIPGVNSRTGELFF. The complete variable domain, with remaining parts taken from reference TRBV19 and TRBJ2-2, reads DGGITQSPKYLFRKEGQNVTLSCEQNLNHDAMYWYRQDPGQGLRLIYYSQIVNDFQKGDIAEGYSVSREKKESFPLTVTSAQKNPTAFYLCASNIPGVNSRTGELFFGEGSRLTVL.

The chain carries TRBV29-1 and TRBJ2-7, with a tentative D call TRBD1 (5 bases). Germline V gene lookup returns CDR1 SQVTM and CDR2 ANQGSEA. Between the trimmed V and J ends, which lost 8 bases and 5 bases, there was a span of 16 bases. This CDR3 is built from 12 residues. The CDR3 coding sequence is TGCAGCTTCGTCAGGGATCCAAACGAGCAGTACTTC. This gives the protein CSFVRDPNEQYF.

The rearrangement links TRBV6-6 to TRBJ2-7; 7 bases fit TRBD1. Germline values: CDR1 MNHNY, CDR2 SVGAGI (reference sequence). Losses at the gene ends were 0 bases for V and 3 bases for J; bases not matched to a gene: 8. CDR3 size: 16 residues. CDR3 loop: CASSYSKVSGGYEQYF. The CDR3 DNA follows: TGTGCCAGCAGTTACTCGAAAGTCTCAGGGGGCTACGAGCAGTACTTC.

Only a few counts were recorded for this clone. The J gene is TRBJ2-7, the V gene TRBV7-2; D might be TRBD1 (6 bases). This CDR3 contains 14 residues. Trimming pared 7 bases from V and 7 bases from J, leaving 20 bases between. Germline CDR1 reads SGHTA; CDR2 reads FQGNSA. The CDR3 region is CASTQGRGSGEQYF. CDR3 coding DNA: TGTGCCAGCACTCAGGGCAGGGGCTCGGGTGAGCAGTACTTC.

The chain combines TRBV30 with TRBJ1-3; D possibly corresponds to TRBD1 (5 bases). V lost 5 bases, J lost 4 bases, and 12 bases lay in between. CDR1 and CDR2 (germline): GTSNPN, SVGIG (reference sequence). This CDR3 is built from 13 residues. CDR3 sequence: CAWLPRGGNTIYF. CDR3 sequence (DNA): TGTGCCTGGCTCCCCCGGGGCGGAAACACCATATATTTT.

The chain carries TRBV6-2 or TRBV6-3 and TRBJ2-1; D unclear. Germline lookup yields CDR1 MNHEY and CDR2 SVGEGT. This CDR3 is 13 amino acids long. The V and J ends lost 3 bases and 8 bases respectively, with 11 bases between them. The CDR3 region is CASSYLATDEQFF. The CDR3 bases are TGTGCCAGCAGTTATCTGGCGACCGATGAGCAGTTCTTC.

The rearrangement joins TRBV6-5 to TRBJ2-1; perhaps TRBD2 as D (5 bases). V shed 10 bases and J shed 9 bases, with 19 bases lying between them. CDR1 is MNHEY, CDR2 SVGAGI, per germline. The CDR3 totals 13 residues. This chain's CDR3 is CATLYHEGTEQFF. CDR3 DNA sequence: TGTGCCACCCTCTACCATGAGGGTACTGAGCAGTTCTTC.

The genes are TRBV7-9 and TRBJ2-2; TRBD1 aligns across 9 bases. J was trimmed by 2 bases and V by 5 bases; bases with no gene match: 9. This CDR3 contains 17 residues. Per the germline V gene, CDR1 is SEHNR and CDR2 is FQNEAQ (reference sequence). The CDR3 nucleotides read TGTGCCAGCAGCCTCCTTCACAGGGGGCGCAACACCGGGGAGCTGTTTTTT. Translated, it gives CASSLLHRGRNTGELFF.

The CDR3 is CASSKGPRVFTEAFF. The CDR3 coding sequence is TGTGCCAGCAGCAAGGGCCCTCGGGTATTCACTGAAGCTTTCTTT. The chain is built from TRBV7-9 and TRBJ1-1; unclear D gene. The V gene's germline CDR1 is SEHNR and CDR2 FQNEAQ (reference sequence). V was cut by 5 bases and J by 4 bases, with 17 bases left in between. This CDR3 comprises 15 residues. Combining the CDR3 with reference TRBV7-9 and TRBJ1-1 gives the whole variable domain DTGVSQNPRHKITKRGQNVTFRCDPISEHNRLYWYRQTLGQGPEFLTYFQNEAQLEKSRLLSDRFSAERPKGSFSTLEIQRTEQGDSAMYLCASSKGPRVFTEAFFGQGTRLTVV.

Comments on this clone: Other nucleotide sequences from this sample produce the same CDR3. The gene calls are TRBV9 and TRBJ2-5, with 11 positions matching TRBD2. The germline CDR1 and CDR2 sequences are SGDLS and YYNGEE. The CDR3 loop spans 17 amino acids. V lost 0 bases and J lost 1; bases outside the gene matches: 5. The CDR3 coding sequence is TGTGCCAGCAGCGTAGGACTAGCGGGACACCTCCAAGAGACCCAGTACTTC. Protein: CASSVGLAGHLQETQYF.

The chain is built from TRBV19 and TRBJ2-1; tentatively, D is TRBD1 (6 bases). CDR3 length: 14 amino acids. With 4 bases removed from V and 1 base from J, the gap between germline ends came to 8 bases. Germline V gene lookup returns CDR1 LNHDA and CDR2 SQIVND (reference sequence). The CDR3 region is CASSNTGSYNEQFF. In nucleotides, the CDR3 is TGTGCCAGTAGTAACACAGGGTCCTACAATGAGCAGTTCTTC.

The V gene is TRBV6-6, the J gene TRBJ1-2; D ambiguous. CDR3 size: 15 residues. CDR1 MNHNY and CDR2 SVGAGI come from the germline V gene (reference sequence). Trimming shortened V by 2 bases and J by 4 bases, and 14 bases separated the two germline ends. This chain's CDR3 is CASSYEAVRAYGYTF. The CDR3 coding sequence is TGTGCCAGCAGTTACGAAGCTGTTAGGGCCTATGGCTACACCTTC.

In regard to this clone: This same CDR3 is encoded by further DNA sequences in the sample. J is TRBJ2-1 and V is TRBV12-3 or TRBV12-4; D perhaps matches TRBD2 (6 bases). This CDR3 is 11 amino acids long. Trimming cost V 5 bases and J 9 bases, with 8 bases left between them. The DNA for the CDR3 is TGTGCCAGCAGTCTGGGGGGTGAGCAGTTCTTC. As protein: CASSLGGEQFF.

This clone was detected once. The gene calls are TRBV9 and TRBJ2-3, with TRBD2 matching 11 bases. Trimming removed 0 bases from V and 2 bases from J; junction bases left unmatched: 5. The length of the CDR3 is 17 residues. Looked up from germline, CDR1 is SGDLS and CDR2 is YYNGEE. The CDR3 DNA is TGTGCCAGCAGCGTAGAGGGACTAGCGGCCCACACAGATACGCAGTATTTT. Translation gives CASSVEGLAAHTDTQYF.